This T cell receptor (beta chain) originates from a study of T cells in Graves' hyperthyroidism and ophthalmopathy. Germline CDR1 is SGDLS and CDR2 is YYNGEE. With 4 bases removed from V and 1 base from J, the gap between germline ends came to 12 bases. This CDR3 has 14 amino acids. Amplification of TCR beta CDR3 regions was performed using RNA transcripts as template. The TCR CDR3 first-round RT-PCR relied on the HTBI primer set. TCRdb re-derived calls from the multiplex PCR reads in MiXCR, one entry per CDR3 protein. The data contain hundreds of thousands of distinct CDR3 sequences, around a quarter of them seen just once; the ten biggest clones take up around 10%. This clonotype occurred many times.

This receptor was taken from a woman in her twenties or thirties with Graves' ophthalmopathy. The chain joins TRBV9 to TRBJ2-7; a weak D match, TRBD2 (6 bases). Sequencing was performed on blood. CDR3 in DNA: TGTGCCAGCAGCCCGAGACTAGGATCCTACGAGCAGTACTTC. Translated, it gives CASSPRLGSYEQYF.